The source of this T cell receptor (beta chain) is a study of cytomegalovirus exposure and HLA in healthy donors. About the research overall: The Caucasian-associated ancestry cluster held 65% to 85% of a few hundred genotyped donors.

In the case of this clone: What it recognizes is unknown.

PCR was performed using 60 Vbeta and 13 Jbeta primers. Clones were read by immunoSEQ multiplex PCR, and TCRdb kept only the in-frame ones, dropping some. The repertoire includes about 130,000 clones, 70% to 90% of them detected once, and 20% sits in the top ten. There are 13 residues in the CDR3. Germline V gene sequence: CDR1 SQVTM, CDR2 ANQGSEA. The V and J ends lost 4 bases and 2 bases respectively, with 8 bases between them. Study results and limitations: Diagnosis of cytomegalovirus status made by the classifier reportedly showed high specificity and sensitivity. The study assumed roughly uniform donor sequencing depth for presence/absence analyses. Most subjects' HLA-A and HLA-B alleles were reportedly predicted from TCR beta sequences.

This sequence was found in a man between 18 and 29 years old in good health and CMV-seropositive. Sequenced material: PBMCs. The rearrangement joins TRBV29-1 to TRBJ2-2; D remains unclear. CDR3 sequence reads: CSVGQLNTGELFF. DNA of the CDR3: TGCAGCGTTGGTCAGTTAAACACCGGGGAGCTGTTTTTT.